Sequencing of this TCR beta chain was carried out in a study of cytomegalovirus exposure and HLA in healthy donors. Broader study findings: Several V segments, TRBV6-2 and TRBV6-3 among them, could not be told apart and were dropped.

V dropped 5 bases and J dropped 5; count of bases not matched to a gene: 15. The CDR3 loop spans 16 amino acids. CDR1 is SGHDT and CDR2 is YYEEEE in the germline V gene. Turning to this clone: No antigen is known for it.

PCR was performed using 60 Vbeta and 13 Jbeta primers. Assay: immunoSEQ multiplex PCR; the TCRdb copy retains only in-frame clones and omits some. Of 200,000 to 300,000 clones in the sample, just under 80% were seen once. Sequencing was done on a sample of PBMCs. The chain uses TRBV5-6 and TRBJ1-2; 7 bases align to TRBD1. The receptor was isolated from a boy aged 5-17 years in good health and CMV-seronegative. The CDR3 loop reads CASRWDSLLQPYGYTF. The CDR3 DNA reads as TGTGCCAGCAGGTGGGACAGCCTGCTTCAGCCTTATGGCTACACCTTC.